The TCR beta chain under discussion was sequenced for a study of PD-L1 blockade in urothelial cancer. Study at large: Administration of atezolizumab to patients began around 2014, at 1,200 mg intravenously every 3 weeks.

Assay used: immunoSEQ multiplex PCR; TCRdb lists only in-frame clones, some missing. This sample has about 88,000 clones, with around nine tenths found just once. This clone is a singleton in its sample. Per germline, CDR1 SGHRS and CDR2 YFSETQ. J lost 4 bases, V lost 4 bases, and 3 bases had no gene match. The CDR3 is 13 amino acids. The study enrolled patients with locally advanced or metastatic urothelial carcinoma. The sequence was obtained from a man aged 55 to 70 with urothelial cancer. The chain joins TRBV5-1 to TRBJ2-7; 9 positions match TRBD1. The specimen comprised PBMCs, sampled around atezolizumab (anti-PD-L1) treatment. The chain's CDR3 is CASSKGQGYEQYF. CDR3 bases: TGCGCCAGCAGCAAGGGACAGGGTTACGAGCAGTACTTC.